These 24 T cell receptor beta chains were all obtained from the same sample, sequenced in a study of Graves' ophthalmopathy and Graves' hyperthyroidism. As the template, RNA transcripts were used to amplify TCR beta CDR3 regions. An initial RT-PCR round employing HTBI primers preceded a second-round multiplex PCR. TCRdb re-called the multiplex PCR reads with MiXCR, one entry per CDR3 protein. Here the sample spans about 240,000 distinct CDR3 sequences, 40% to 50% being singletons. Sequenced input: peripheral blood. Receptors were obtained from an adult man with Graves' ophthalmopathy.

The chain joins TRBV2 to TRBJ1-2, with 7 positions matching TRBD1. The CDR3 length is 15 residues. Germline CDR1 reads SNHLY; CDR2 reads FYNNEI. Germline trimming cut 5 bases from V and 3 bases from J; bases unmatched to any gene: 9. The CDR3 sequence: CASSPRQGADYGYTF. CDR3 bases: TGTGCCAGCAGTCCCCGACAGGGAGCGGACTATGGCTACACCTTC.

This clonotype was found a few times. The CDR3 DNA reads as TGTGCCAGTAGTATCCGACAGCACAATCAGCCCCAGCATTTT. This translates into CASSIRQHNQPQHF. The V gene is TRBV19, the J gene TRBJ1-5; D may be TRBD1 (5 bases). The CDR3 totals 14 residues. The V end was cut by 3 bases, the J end by 3 bases, with 9 bases between. Per germline, CDR1 LNHDA and CDR2 SQIVND (reference sequence).

V is TRBV7-9 and J is TRBJ1-1; D gene ambiguous. Trimming took off 1 base at V and 6 bases at J, with 6 bases between the two ends. The CDR3 has 12 amino acids. CDR1 and CDR2 from the germline V gene are SEHNR and FQNEAQ (reference sequence). CDR3 sequence: CASSLGTAEAFF. CDR3 bases: TGTGCCAGCAGCTTAGGGACGGCTGAAGCTTTCTTT.

The chain joins TRBV2 to TRBJ2-5; tentative D call: TRBD1 (5 bases). V gave up 4 bases and J gave up 5 bases, with 11 bases separating them. Germline CDR1 is SNHLY and CDR2 is FYNNEI. The CDR3 contains 13 residues. DNA of the CDR3: TGTGCCAGCAGTGGTGGGGCCGGGGAGACCCAGTACTTC. It codes for CASSGGAGETQYF.

CDR3 protein: CASSEMAVGAFF. The DNA of the CDR3 is TGTGCCAGCAGTGAGATGGCAGTTGGGGCTTTCTTT. This chain links TRBV6-1 with TRBJ1-1; D is uncertain. V gave up 3 bases and J gave up 11 bases, with 13 bases separating them. This CDR3 comprises 12 residues. The germline gives CDR1 MNHNS, CDR2 SASEGT.

The chain recombines TRBV20-1 with TRBJ1-1; D unresolved. This CDR3 is 14 amino acids long. Germline CDR1 is DFQATT and CDR2 is SNEGSKA (reference sequence). With 6 bases removed from V and 2 bases from J, the gap between germline ends came to 16 bases. DNA for the CDR3: TGCAGTGCCAGGATCCCCGGAGGCAACACTGAAGCTTTCTTT. This encodes CSARIPGGNTEAFF.

This clonotype was counted a few times. This chain joins TRBV20-1 and TRBJ1-2, with 9 bases that match TRBD1. V was pared by 0 bases and J by 7 bases, with 6 bases of the junction left unmatched. The CDR3 consists of 14 residues. Germline V gives CDR1 DFQATT, CDR2 SNEGSKA (reference sequence). CDR3 protein: CSAREDRGYRGYTF. The CDR3 DNA reads TGCAGTGCTAGAGAGGACAGGGGCTATCGTGGCTACACCTTC.

This clonotype was detected a few times. J is TRBJ1-2 and V is TRBV12-3 or TRBV12-4, with 11 nucleotides matching TRBD1. CDR3 length: 16 amino acids. V gave up 4 bases and J gave up 4 bases; unmatched junction bases: 8. The CDR3 reads CASSSLPGTGGYGYTF. The CDR3 DNA sequence: TGTGCCAGCAGTTCCCTCCCCGGGACAGGGGGCTATGGCTACACCTTC.

This clonotype has only a few counts. A much larger clonotype is one base distant, so this may be a read error. The J gene is TRBJ2-5, the V gene TRBV29-1; D ambiguous. The CDR3 totals 13 residues. Per the germline V gene, CDR1 is SQVTM and CDR2 is ANQGSEA. The CDR3, as DNA: TGCAGCGTTCGAAGGTCTACTCAAGAGGCCCAGTACTTC. It is translated as CSVRRSTQEAQYF.

Only a few counts were recorded for this clonotype. The chain recombines TRBV29-1 with TRBJ2-3; D is unclear. The CDR3 is 11 amino acids. Germline V gene data show CDR1 as SQVTM and CDR2 as ANQGSEA. Trimming took off 7 bases at V and 0 bases at J, with 5 bases between the two ends. The CDR3 is CSGGSTDTQYF. In DNA form, the CDR3 reads TGCAGCGGCGGAAGCACAGATACGCAGTATTTT.

V and J are TRBV7-6 and TRBJ2-2; TRBD2 is a possible D gene (5 bases). In germline, CDR1 is SGHVS, CDR2 FNYEAQ. The CDR3 has 15 amino acids. Trimming removed 1 base from V and 5 bases from J, with 11 bases in between. CDR3 region: CASSLDDQRTGELFF. In DNA, the CDR3 is TGTGCCAGCAGCTTAGACGACCAGCGGACCGGGGAGCTGTTTTTT.

This sequence joins TRBV7-3 and TRBJ2-7, with 10 positions matching TRBD1. In germline, CDR1 is SGHTA, CDR2 FQGTGA. The CDR3 is 15 amino acids. V trimming: 2 bases; J trimming: 3 bases; junction bases outside the gene matches: 4. CDR3: CASSLGTGDSYEQYF. CDR3 in DNA: TGTGCCAGCAGCTTAGGGACAGGGGACAGCTACGAGCAGTACTTC.

The rearrangement links TRBV28 to TRBJ1-2; D ambiguous. This CDR3 has 14 residues. Deletions cut 2 bases from V and 3 bases from J, with 10 bases between. Per germline, CDR1 MDHEN and CDR2 SYDVKM. The CDR3 DNA sequence: TGTGCCAGCAGTTTAATTGAGGGTTACTATGGCTACACCTTC. Translated: CASSLIEGYYGYTF.

About this clonotype: Being one base from a much bigger clone, this may be a read error. The CDR3 protein is CSEARGKTETFF. Written as DNA, the CDR3 is TGCAGTGAAGCCAGGGGGAAAACTGAAACTTTCTTT. The chain uses TRBV20-1 and TRBJ1-1; TRBD1 agrees at 7 bases. This CDR3 region has 12 residues. Germline V lookup: CDR1 DFQATT, CDR2 SNEGSKA (reference sequence).

This chain uses TRBV25-1 with TRBJ2-7; 10 bases fit TRBD2. In germline, CDR1 is MGHDK, CDR2 SYGVNS. The CDR3 consists of 17 residues. V shed 2 bases and J 1 base; nucleotides not matched to a gene: 8. CDR3 sequence reads: CASSESILAGESYEQYF. The CDR3 DNA reads TGTGCCAGCAGTGAAAGTATTCTAGCGGGAGAGTCCTACGAGCAGTACTTC.

This chain joins TRBV5-1 and TRBJ2-7; no firm D call. Germline V gene lookup returns CDR1 SGHRS and CDR2 YFSETQ. The V end lost 1 base, the J end lost 2 bases, and 7 bases lay between the germline ends. The CDR3 is 13 amino acids. The CDR3 DNA sequence: TGCGCCAGCAGCTTGCGCAGAGCCTACGAGCAGTACTTC. Amino acid sequence: CASSLRRAYEQYF.

This clonotype showed up just a few times. J is TRBJ1-4 and V is TRBV12-3 or TRBV12-4, with D uncertain. CDR3 length equals 13 residues. V lost 4 bases, J lost 5 bases, and 8 bases lay in between. The CDR3 region is CASSSPPNEKLFF. For the CDR3, the DNA is TGTGCCAGCAGTTCCCCTCCGAATGAAAAACTGTTTTTT.

The gene calls are TRBV7-9 and TRBJ2-5; TRBD1 aligns across 7 bases. J gave up 0 bases and V 4 bases, and 2 bases lay outside the gene matches. Germline CDR1 reads SEHNR; CDR2 reads FQNEAQ (reference sequence). This CDR3 is 14 amino acids long. CDR3 sequence: CASSSGQNQETQYF. The CDR3 DNA reads TGTGCCAGCAGCTCGGGACAGAACCAAGAGACCCAGTACTTC.

The table lists this clonotype with a few counts. This chain joins TRBV24-1 and TRBJ2-2; TRBD2 might be the D (6 bases). CDR1 and CDR2 (germline): KGHDR, SFDVKD. The CDR3 extends over 17 amino acids. The germline V and J ends were trimmed by 1 base and 2 bases, with 13 bases remaining between them. The CDR3 region has the DNA TGTGCCACCAGTGATTTTTACCGGGGGACCAACACCGGGGAGCTGTTTTTT. Translation: CATSDFYRGTNTGELFF.

This chain uses TRBV12-3 or TRBV12-4 with TRBJ1-1, with D perhaps matching TRBD1 (6 bases). This CDR3 contains 14 residues. The V and J ends lost 6 bases and 1 base respectively, with 12 bases between them. The CDR3 region has the DNA TGTGCCAGCAGGTACAGGGCGCGGAACACTGAAGCTTTCTTT. Translation: CASRYRARNTEAFF.

This sequence joins TRBV5-6 and TRBJ2-7, with 9 bases aligning to TRBD2. The CDR3 consists of 15 residues. J was trimmed by 0 bases and V by 1 base; bases with no gene match: 2. In germline, CDR1 is SGHDT, CDR2 YYEEEE. CDR3 protein: CASSLSGGSSYEQYF. The CDR3 DNA is TGTGCCAGCAGCTTGAGCGGGGGGAGCTCCTACGAGCAGTACTTC.

The genes are TRBV7-8 and TRBJ1-1, with D possibly TRBD1 on 6 matching bases. The CDR3 is made up of 15 amino acids. From germline, CDR1 is SGHVS and CDR2 FQNEAQ. Trimming cost V 5 bases and J 6 bases, with 19 bases left between them. In DNA, the CDR3 is TGTGCCAGCAGCATTAGGCAAGGGGGGTACGCTGAAGCTTTCTTT. It yields the protein CASSIRQGGYAEAFF.

This clonotype was observed a handful of times. The chain is built from TRBV6-1 and TRBJ1-5; the match to TRBD1 covers 8 bases. V lost 6 bases and J lost 7; bases outside the gene matches: 11. The V gene's germline CDR1 is MNHNS and CDR2 SASEGT. The CDR3 has 15 amino acids. For the CDR3, the DNA is TGTGCCAGCAGCCAGGGGGCGACGGCCAACCAGCCCCAGCATTTT. It yields the protein CASSQGATANQPQHF.

This clonotype was seen ten or more times. The V call is TRBV7-9, the J call TRBJ1-2; 8 bases map to TRBD1. Germline CDR1 is SEHNR and CDR2 is FQNEAQ (reference sequence). The CDR3 contains 13 residues. V dropped 4 bases and J dropped 8; count of bases not matched to a gene: 6. The CDR3 nucleotides read TGTGCCAGCAGCTCAGGACAGGGAGGGGGCTACACCTTC. Translation: CASSSGQGGGYTF.